This T cell receptor (beta chain) was captured by sequencing in a study of T cell responses to AZD1222 COVID-19 vaccine. Investigators merged groups given second doses at roughly 4 or roughly 12 weeks. Assay used: immunoSEQ multiplex PCR; TCRdb lists only in-frame clones, some missing. Of about 150,000 clones listed, 85% to 90% are singletons. The study's findings and limits: In the spike-specific TCR repertoire, nearly half reportedly target unmutated variant regions. None of the repertoires were sampled until the peak T cell response had passed. Only five to seven individuals given AZD1222 were seropositive at baseline.

Trimming took off 4 bases at V and 4 bases at J, with 5 bases between the two ends. CDR3 length: 13 amino acids. In germline, CDR1 is SGHDN, CDR2 FVKESK. Comments on this clone: Its antigen is still unknown.

The chain joins TRBV14 to TRBJ1-6; D unclear. The clonotype comes from an adult who received the AZD1222 COVID-19 vaccine. The material was peripheral blood, obtained 28 days after the second AZD1222 dose. This chain's CDR3 is CASSLTYNSPLHF. CDR3 bases: TGTGCCAGCAGCCTCACGTATAATTCACCCCTCCACTTT.